This TCR beta chain was identified in a study of CD8+ T cells in alopecia areata. Study results and caveats: Unlike in mice, where it was clearer, TCR sharing across patients was less clear, possibly HLA-related.

Notes on this clone: Its antigen is as yet unknown. The same CDR3 is also encoded by other DNA sequences in this sample.

Investigators isolated RNA and reverse transcribed it into cDNA to act as the sequencing template. The protocol was immunoSEQ multiplex PCR, while the TCRdb copy is restricted to in-frame clones and leaves out a portion. The profile covers around 150,000 clones, with 62% appearing a single time and approximately 34% taken by the ten largest. The specimen sequenced was CD8+ T cells sorted from blood. This receptor was identified in a human donor in good health.

The CDR3 sequence: CASSYGHEQFF. The CDR3 nucleotides read TGTGCCAGCAGTTACGGCCATGAGCAGTTCTTC. This sequence joins TRBV6-5 and TRBJ2-1, with unresolved D. The V end lost 2 bases, the J end lost 8 bases, and 4 bases lay between the germline ends. Germline V gives CDR1 MNHEY, CDR2 SVGAGI. The CDR3 has 11 residues.